This T cell receptor (gamma chain) was obtained from a study of intestinal T cells in coeliac disease. Study-wide points: With TRG, approximately 95% of biopsies (about 95% of the 54) were classified correctly. Using TRD kmers, classification was 22 of 22 correct; leave-one-out accuracy reportedly about 91%. An age-split analysis gave no significant classification.

Of note for this clone: Its antigen remains unidentified. The translated DNA and TCRdb's protein are not identical at residue 9; the protein here was translated from the DNA.

Each case's genomic DNA was extracted from ten approximately 5.5-µm formalin-fixed paraffin-embedded scrolls. The TRG library came from roughly 180 ng of biopsy DNA amplified with LymphoTrack primers. TCRdb reapplied CATT to the multiplex PCR reads. Of nearly 750 gamma-chain clones in the sample, around 50% were seen once. The sequencing input was a duodenal biopsy. The sequence came from a human donor with celiac disease.

The DNA of the CDR3 is TGTGCCACCTGGGACAGGCCAAGGCATAAGAAACTCTTT. Its translation is CATWDRPRHKKLF. The rearrangement joins TRGV5 to TRGJ1 or TRGJ2. V dropped 0 bases and J dropped 8; count of bases not matched to a gene: 7. The CDR3 contains 13 residues. Looked up from germline, CDR1 is VINAFY and CDR2 is YDVSNSKD.